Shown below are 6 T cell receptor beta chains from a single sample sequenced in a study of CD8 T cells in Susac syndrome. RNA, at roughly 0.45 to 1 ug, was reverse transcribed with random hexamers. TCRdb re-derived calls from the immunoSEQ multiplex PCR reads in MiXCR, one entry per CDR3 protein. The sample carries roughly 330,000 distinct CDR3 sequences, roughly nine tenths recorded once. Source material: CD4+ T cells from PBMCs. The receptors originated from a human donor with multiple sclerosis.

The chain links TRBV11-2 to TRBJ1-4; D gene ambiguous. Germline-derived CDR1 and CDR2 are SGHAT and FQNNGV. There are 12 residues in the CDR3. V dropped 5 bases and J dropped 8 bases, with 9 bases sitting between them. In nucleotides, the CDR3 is TGTGCCAGCAGCCCACACGGAGAAAAACTGTTTTTT. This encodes CASSPHGEKLFF.

This CDR3 reads CASVDRGARGAFGYNEQFF. In DNA, the CDR3 is TGTGCCAGTGTCGATAGGGGCGCGAGGGGTGCCTTCGGGTACAATGAGCAGTTCTTC. The chain joins TRBV7-9 to TRBJ2-1, with D tentatively TRBD1 or TRBD2 (5 bases each). Germline V gives CDR1 SEHNR, CDR2 FQNEAQ (reference sequence). Trimming took 9 bases from V and 4 from J, leaving 31 bases between them. CDR3 length equals 19 residues.

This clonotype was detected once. The CDR3, as DNA: TGTGCCAGCACCCCGGGGGGGAAGACTGAAGCTTTCTTT. This gives the protein CASTPGGKTEAFF. The rearrangement uses TRBV6-5 and TRBJ1-1, with D perhaps matching TRBD1 (5 bases). This CDR3 spans 13 amino acids. From germline, CDR1 is MNHEY and CDR2 SVGAGI. Trimming shortened V by 7 bases and J by 5 bases, and 14 bases separated the two germline ends.

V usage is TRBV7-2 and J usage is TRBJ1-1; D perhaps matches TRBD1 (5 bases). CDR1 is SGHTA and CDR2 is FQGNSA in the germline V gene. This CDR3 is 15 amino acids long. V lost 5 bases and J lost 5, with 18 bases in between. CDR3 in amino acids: CASSPPVAWGTEAFF. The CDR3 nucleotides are TGTGCCAGCAGCCCCCCGGTGGCGTGGGGGACTGAAGCTTTCTTT.

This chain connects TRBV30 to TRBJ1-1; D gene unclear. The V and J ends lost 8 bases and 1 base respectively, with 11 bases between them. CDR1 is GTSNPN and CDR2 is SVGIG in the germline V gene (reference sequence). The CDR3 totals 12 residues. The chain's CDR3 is CAGLKRNTEAFF. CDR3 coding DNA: TGTGCCGGTTTAAAGAGGAACACTGAAGCTTTCTTT. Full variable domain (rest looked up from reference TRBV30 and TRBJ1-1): SQTIHQWPATLVQPVGSPLSLECTVEGTSNPNLYWYRQAAGRGLQLLFYSVGIGQISSEVPQNLSASRPQDRQFILSSKKLLLSDSGFYLCAGLKRNTEAFFGQGTRLTVV.

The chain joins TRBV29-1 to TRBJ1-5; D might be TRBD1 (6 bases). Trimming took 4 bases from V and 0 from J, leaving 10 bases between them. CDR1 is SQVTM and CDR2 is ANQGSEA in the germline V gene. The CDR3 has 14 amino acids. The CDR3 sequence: CSVADSNSNQPQHF. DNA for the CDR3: TGCAGCGTTGCGGACAGTAATAGCAATCAGCCCCAGCATTTT. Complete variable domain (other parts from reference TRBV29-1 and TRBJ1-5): SAVISQKPSRDICQRGTSLTIQCQVDSQVTMMFWYRQQPGQSLTLIATANQGSEATYESGFVIDKFPISRPNLTFSTLTVSNMSPEDSSIYLCSVADSNSNQPQHFGDGTRLSIL.